This T cell receptor beta chain appears in the sequencing data of a study of HIV-infected children after antiretroviral therapy interruption. This clonotype was seen many times. With 2 bases removed from V and 5 bases from J, the gap between germline ends came to 6 bases. Germline V gene lookup returns CDR1 GTSNPN and CDR2 SVGIG (reference sequence). This CDR3 is 11 amino acids long. Documented treatment: PENTA 11 planned treatment interruption arm or continuous ART arm. The TCR library was built from RNA with a 3' RACE protocol and unique molecular identifiers. TCRdb used MiXCR to reprocess the 3' RACE reads, holding one entry per CDR3 protein. The data show 90,000 or so distinct CDR3 sequences, around 6.9% seen once.

The chain uses TRBV30 and TRBJ1-1; D is uncertain. This specimen consisted of CD45RA+ CD4+ T cells from PBMCs, pooled from several time points, obtained from a donor given antiretroviral therapy, either interrupted or continuous. Subset noted: naive CD4+ CD45RA+ CD45RO- T cells. The TCR was taken from a pool of human donors with HIV. CDR3 sequence reads: CAWSLRTEAFF. DNA for the CDR3: TGTGCCTGGAGTTTGAGGACTGAAGCTTTCTTT.